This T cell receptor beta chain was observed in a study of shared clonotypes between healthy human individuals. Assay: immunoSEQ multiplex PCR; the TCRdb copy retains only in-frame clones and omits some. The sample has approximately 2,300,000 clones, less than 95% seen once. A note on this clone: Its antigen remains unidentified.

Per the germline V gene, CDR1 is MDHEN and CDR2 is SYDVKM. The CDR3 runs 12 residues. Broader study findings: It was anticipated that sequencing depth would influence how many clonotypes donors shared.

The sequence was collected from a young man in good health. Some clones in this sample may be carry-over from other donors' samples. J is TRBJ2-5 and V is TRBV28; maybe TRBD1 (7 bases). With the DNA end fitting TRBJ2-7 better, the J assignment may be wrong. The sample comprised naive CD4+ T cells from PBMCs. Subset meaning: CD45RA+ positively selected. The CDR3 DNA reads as TGTGCCAGCAGGCCAGGGGGGAACGAGCAGTACTTC. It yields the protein CASRPGGNEQYF.